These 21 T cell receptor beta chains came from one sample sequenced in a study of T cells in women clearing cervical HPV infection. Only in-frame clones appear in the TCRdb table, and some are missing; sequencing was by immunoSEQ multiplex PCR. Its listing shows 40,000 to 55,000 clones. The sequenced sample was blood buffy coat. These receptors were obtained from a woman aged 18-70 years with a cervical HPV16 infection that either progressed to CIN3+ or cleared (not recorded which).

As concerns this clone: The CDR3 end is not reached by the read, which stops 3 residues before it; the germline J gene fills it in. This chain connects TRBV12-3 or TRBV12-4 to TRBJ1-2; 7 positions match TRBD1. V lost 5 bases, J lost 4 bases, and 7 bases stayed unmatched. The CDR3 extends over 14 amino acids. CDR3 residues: CASSPDSGGYGYTF. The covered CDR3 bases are TGTGCCAGCAGTCCGGATTCAGGGGGCTATGGC.

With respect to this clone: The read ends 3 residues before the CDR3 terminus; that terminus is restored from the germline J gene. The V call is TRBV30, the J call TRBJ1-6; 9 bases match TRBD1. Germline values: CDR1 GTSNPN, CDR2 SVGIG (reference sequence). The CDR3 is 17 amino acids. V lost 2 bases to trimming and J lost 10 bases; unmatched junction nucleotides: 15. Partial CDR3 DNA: TGTGCCTGGAGTCCGGGACAGGGCATGCGAGGAGGATCACCC. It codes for CAWSPGQGMRGGSP. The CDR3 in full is CAWSPGQGMRGGSPLHF.

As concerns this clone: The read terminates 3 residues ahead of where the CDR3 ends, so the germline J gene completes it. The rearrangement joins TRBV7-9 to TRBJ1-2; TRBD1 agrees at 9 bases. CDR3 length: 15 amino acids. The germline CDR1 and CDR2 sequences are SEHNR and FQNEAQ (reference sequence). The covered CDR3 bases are TGTGCCAGCAGCTTAGTGACAGGGGGATCCTACGAC. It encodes CASSLVTGGSYD. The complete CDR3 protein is CASSLVTGGSYDYTF.

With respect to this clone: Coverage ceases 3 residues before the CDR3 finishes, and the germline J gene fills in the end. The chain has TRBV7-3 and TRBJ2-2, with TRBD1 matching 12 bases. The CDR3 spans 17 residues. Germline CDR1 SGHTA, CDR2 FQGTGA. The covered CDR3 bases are TGTGCCAGCAGCCGGGGACAGGGGGCTTCAGGGGCCAACGTG. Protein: CASSRGQGASGANV. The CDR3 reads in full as CASSRGQGASGANVLFF.

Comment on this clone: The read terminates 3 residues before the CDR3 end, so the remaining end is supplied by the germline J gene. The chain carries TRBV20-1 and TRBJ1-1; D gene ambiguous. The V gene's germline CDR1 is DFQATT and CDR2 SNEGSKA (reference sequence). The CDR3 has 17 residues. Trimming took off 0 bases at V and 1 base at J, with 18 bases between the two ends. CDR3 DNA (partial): TGCAGTGCTAGAGATAGCCGTTCGACGAGGCCGAACACTGAA. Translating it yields CSARDSRSTRPNTE. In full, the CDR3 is CSARDSRSTRPNTEAFF.

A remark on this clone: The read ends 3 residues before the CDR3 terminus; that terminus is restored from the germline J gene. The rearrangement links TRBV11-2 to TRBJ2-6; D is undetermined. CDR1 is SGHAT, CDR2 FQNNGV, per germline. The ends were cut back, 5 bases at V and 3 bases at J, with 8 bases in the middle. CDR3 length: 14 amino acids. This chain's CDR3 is CASSLQLGANVLTF. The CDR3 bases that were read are TGTGCCAGCAGCCTCCAACTTGGGGCCAACGTC.

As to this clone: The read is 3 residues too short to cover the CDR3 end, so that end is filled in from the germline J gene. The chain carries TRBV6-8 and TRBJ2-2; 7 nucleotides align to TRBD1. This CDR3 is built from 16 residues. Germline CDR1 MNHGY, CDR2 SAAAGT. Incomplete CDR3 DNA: TGTGCCACCTCGCTGTTTGGACGGGACAGACGTGAAAAG. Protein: CATSLFGRDRREK. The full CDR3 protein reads CATSLFGRDRREKLFF.

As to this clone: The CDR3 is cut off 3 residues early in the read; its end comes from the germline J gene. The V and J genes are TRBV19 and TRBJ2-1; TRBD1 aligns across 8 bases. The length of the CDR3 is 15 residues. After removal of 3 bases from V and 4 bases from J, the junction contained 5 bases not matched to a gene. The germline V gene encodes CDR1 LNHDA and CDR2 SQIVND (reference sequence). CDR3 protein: CASSMGQATYNEQFF. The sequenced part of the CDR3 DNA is TGTGCCAGTAGTATGGGACAGGCGACTTACAATGAG.

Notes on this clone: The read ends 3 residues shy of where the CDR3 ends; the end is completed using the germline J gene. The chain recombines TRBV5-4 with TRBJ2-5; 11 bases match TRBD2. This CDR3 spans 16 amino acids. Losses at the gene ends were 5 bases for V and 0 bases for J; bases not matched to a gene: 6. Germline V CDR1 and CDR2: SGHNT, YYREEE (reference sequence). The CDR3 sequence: CASSSGGATNQETQYF. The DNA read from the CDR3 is TGTGCCAGCAGTAGCGGGGGGGCTACCAACCAAGAGACC.

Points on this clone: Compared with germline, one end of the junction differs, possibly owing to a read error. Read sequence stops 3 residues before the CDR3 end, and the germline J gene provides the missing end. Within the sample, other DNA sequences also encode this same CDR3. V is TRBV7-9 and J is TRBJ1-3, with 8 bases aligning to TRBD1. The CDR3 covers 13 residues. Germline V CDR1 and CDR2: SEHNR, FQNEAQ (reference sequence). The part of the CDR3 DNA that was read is TGTGCCAGCAGATGGGACAGGCGAGACACG. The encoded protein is CASRWDRRDT. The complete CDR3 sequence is CASRWDRRDTIYF.

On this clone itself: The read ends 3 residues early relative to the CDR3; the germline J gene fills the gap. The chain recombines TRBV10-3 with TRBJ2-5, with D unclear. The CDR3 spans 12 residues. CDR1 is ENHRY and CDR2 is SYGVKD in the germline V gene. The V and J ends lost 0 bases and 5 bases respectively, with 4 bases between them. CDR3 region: CAISESPETQYF. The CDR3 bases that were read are TGTGCCATCAGTGAGTCCCCGGAGACC.

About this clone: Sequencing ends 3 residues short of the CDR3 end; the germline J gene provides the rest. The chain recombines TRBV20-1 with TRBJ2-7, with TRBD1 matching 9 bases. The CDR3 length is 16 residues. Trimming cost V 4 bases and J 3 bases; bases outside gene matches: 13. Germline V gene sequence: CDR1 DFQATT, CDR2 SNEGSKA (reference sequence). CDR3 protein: CSAKTPTGGVYYEQYF. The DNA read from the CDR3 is TGCAGTGCTAAGACACCTACAGGGGGCGTGTACTACGAG.

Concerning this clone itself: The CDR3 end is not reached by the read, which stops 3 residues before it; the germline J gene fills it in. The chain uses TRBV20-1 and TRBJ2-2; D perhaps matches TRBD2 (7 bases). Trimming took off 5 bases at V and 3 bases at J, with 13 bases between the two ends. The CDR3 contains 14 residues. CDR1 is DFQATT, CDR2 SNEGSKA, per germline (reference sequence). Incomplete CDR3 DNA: TGCAGTGCTCCGAGAGGGGGGGACACCGGGGAG. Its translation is CSAPRGGDTGE. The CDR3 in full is CSAPRGGDTGELFF.

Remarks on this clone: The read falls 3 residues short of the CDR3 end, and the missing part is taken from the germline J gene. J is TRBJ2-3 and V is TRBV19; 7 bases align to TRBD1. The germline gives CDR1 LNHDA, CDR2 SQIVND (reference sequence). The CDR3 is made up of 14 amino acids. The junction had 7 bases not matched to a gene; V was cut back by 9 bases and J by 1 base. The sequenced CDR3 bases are TGTGCCAGCGTTGACAGGGTTCGCACAGATACG. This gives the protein CASVDRVRTDT. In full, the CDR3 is CASVDRVRTDTQYF.

CDR3 loop: CSAQTGNTEAFF. The part of the CDR3 DNA that was read is TGCAGTGCCCAAACCGGGAACACTGAA. The genes are TRBV20-1 and TRBJ1-1; D gene unclear. The read is 3 residues too short to cover the CDR3 end, so that end is filled in from the germline J gene. The germline V gene has CDR1 DFQATT and CDR2 SNEGSKA (reference sequence). This CDR3 spans 12 amino acids. Trimming pared 6 bases from V and 1 base from J, leaving 9 bases between.

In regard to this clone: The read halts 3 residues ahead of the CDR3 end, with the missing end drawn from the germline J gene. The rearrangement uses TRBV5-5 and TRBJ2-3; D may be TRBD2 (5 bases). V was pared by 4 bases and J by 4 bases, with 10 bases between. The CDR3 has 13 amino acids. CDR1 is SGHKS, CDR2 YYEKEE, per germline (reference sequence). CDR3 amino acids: CASSPLESDTQYF. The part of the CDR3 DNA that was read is TGTGCCAGCAGCCCACTAGAATCAGATACG. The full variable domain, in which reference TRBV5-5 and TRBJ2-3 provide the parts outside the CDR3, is DAGVTQSPTHLIKTRGQQVTLRCSPISGHKSVSWYQQVLGQGPQFIFQYYEKEERGRGNFPDRFSARQFPNYSSELNVNALLLGDSALYLCASSPLESDTQYFGPGTRLTVL.

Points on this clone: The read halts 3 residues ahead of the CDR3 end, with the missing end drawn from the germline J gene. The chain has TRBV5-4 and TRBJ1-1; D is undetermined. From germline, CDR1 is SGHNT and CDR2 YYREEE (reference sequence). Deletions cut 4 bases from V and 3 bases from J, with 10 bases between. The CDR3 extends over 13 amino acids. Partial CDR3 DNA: TGTGCCAGCAGCCCGGCCGGGGACACTGAA. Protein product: CASSPAGDTE. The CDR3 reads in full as CASSPAGDTEAFF.

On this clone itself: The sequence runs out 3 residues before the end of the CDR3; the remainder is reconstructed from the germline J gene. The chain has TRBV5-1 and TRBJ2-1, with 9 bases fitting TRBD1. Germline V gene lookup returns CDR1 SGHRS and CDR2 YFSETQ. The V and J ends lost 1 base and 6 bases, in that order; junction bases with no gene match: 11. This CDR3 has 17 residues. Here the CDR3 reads CASSLFTGGYRSNEQFF. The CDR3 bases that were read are TGCGCCAGCAGCTTGTTTACAGGGGGCTATCGGAGCAATGAG.

The CDR3 sequence is CASSSDSTNSPLHF. The covered CDR3 bases are TGCGCCAGCAGCTCGGACAGTACTAATTCACCC. The chain couples TRBV5-1 to TRBJ1-6, with D perhaps TRBD1 (6 bases). The sequenced fragment ends 3 residues before the CDR3 boundary, so the rest is inferred from the germline J gene. Trimming stripped 3 bases from V and 6 bases from J, with 10 bases between. Per the germline V gene, CDR1 is SGHRS and CDR2 is YFSETQ. The length of the CDR3 is 14 residues.

CDR3 loop: CASSPPGGYRNQPQHF. Incomplete CDR3 DNA: TGTGCCAGCTCACCACCGGGGGGATATAGAAATCAGCCC. This chain joins TRBV18 and TRBJ1-5; tentative D call: TRBD1 (5 bases). The read finishes 3 residues shy of the CDR3 end, and the germline J gene is used to complete it. This CDR3 has 16 amino acids. CDR1 is KGHSH, CDR2 LQKENI, per germline. Trimming cost V 0 bases and J 4 bases, with 13 bases left between them.

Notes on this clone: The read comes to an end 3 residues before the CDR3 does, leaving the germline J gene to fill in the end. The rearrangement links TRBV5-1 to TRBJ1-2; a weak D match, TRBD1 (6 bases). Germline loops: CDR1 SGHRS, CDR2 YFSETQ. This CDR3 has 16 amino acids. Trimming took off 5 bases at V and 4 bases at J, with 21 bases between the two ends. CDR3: CASSRRQGLKIYGYTF. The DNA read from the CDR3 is TGCGCCAGCAGTAGGAGGCAGGGGCTAAAGATCTATGGC.